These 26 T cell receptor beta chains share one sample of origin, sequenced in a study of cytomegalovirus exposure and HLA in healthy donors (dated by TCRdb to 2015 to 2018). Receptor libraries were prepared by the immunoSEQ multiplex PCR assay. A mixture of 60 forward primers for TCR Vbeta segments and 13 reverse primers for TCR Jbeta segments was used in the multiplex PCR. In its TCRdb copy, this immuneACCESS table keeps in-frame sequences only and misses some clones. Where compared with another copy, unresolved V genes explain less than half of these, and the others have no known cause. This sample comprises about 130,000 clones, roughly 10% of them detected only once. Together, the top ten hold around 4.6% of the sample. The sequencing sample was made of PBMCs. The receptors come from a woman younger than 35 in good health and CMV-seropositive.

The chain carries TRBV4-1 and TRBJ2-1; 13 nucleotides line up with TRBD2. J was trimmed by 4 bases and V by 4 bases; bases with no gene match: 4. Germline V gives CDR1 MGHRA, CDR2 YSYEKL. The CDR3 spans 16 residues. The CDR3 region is CASSRKGLAGYNEQFF. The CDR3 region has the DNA TGCGCCAGCAGCCGGAAGGGACTAGCGGGATACAATGAGCAGTTCTTC.

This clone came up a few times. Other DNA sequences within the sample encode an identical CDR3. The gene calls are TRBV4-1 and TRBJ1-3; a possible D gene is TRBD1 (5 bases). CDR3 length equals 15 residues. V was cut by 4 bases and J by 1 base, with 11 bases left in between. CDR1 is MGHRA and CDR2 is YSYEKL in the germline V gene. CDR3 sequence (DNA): TGCGCCAGCAGCCTGGGACTGACATCTGGAAACACCATATATTTT. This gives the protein CASSLGLTSGNTIYF.

The CDR3 DNA follows: TGTGCCAGCAGTGTAGGACAGGGCAATCAGCCCCAGCATTTT. Amino acids: CASSVGQGNQPQHF. The chain uses TRBV2 and TRBJ1-5, with TRBD1 matching over 7 bases. The CDR3 consists of 14 residues. The V segment lost 4 bases and the J segment 2 bases; nucleotides outside the gene matches: 2. CDR1 and CDR2 (germline): SNHLY, FYNNEI.

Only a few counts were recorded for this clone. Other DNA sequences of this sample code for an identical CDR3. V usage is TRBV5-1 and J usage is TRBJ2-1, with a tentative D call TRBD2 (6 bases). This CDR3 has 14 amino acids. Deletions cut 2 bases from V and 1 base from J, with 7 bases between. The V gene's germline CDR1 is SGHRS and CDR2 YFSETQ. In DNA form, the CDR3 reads TGCGCCAGCAGCTTAAGCGGGTCCTACAATGAGCAGTTCTTC. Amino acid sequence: CASSLSGSYNEQFF.

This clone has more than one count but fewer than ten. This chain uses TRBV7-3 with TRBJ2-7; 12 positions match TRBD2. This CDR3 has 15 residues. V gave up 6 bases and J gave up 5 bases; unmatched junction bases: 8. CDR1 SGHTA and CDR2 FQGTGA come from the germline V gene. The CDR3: CASSPSSGRADEQYF. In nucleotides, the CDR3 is TGTGCCAGCAGTCCCTCTAGCGGGAGGGCCGACGAGCAGTACTTC.

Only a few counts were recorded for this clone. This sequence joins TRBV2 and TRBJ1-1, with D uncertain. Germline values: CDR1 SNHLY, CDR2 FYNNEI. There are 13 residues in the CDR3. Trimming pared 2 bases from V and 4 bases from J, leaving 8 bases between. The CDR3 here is CASSESSFTEAFF. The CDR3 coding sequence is TGTGCCAGCAGTGAATCCAGTTTCACTGAAGCTTTCTTT.

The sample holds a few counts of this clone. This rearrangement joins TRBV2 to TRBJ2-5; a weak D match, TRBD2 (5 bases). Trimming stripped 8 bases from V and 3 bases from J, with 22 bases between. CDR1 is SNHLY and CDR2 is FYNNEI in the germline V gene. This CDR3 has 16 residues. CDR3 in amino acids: CASLYTSREGKETQYF. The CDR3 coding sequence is TGTGCCAGCCTTTATACGTCCCGGGAAGGGAAAGAGACCCAGTACTTC. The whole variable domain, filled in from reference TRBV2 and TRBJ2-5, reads EPEVTQTPSHQVTQMGQEVILRCVPISNHLYFYWYRQILGQKVEFLVSFYNNEISEKSEIFDDQFSVERPDGSNFTLKIRSTKLEDSAMYFCASLYTSREGKETQYFGPGTRLLVL.

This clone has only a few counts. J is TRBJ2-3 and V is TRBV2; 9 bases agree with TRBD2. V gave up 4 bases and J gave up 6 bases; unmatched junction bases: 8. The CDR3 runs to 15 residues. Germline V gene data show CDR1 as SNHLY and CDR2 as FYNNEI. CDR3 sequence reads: CASSVVGGGVDTQYF. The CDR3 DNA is TGTGCCAGCAGTGTAGTTGGCGGGGGGGTGGATACGCAGTATTTT.

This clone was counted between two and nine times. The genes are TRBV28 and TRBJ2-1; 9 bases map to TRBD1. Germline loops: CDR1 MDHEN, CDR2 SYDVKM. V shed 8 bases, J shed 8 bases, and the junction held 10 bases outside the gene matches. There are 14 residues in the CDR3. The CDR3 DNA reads TGTGCCAGCCCCCCCGGGACAGGGTTAGATGAGCAGTTCTTC. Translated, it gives CASPPGTGLDEQFF. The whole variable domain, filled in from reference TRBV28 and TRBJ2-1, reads DVKVTQSSRYLVKRTGEKVFLECVQDMDHENMFWYRQDPGLGLRLIYFSYDVKMKEKGDIPEGYSVSREKKERFSLILESASTNQTSMYLCASPPGTGLDEQFFGPGTRLTVL.

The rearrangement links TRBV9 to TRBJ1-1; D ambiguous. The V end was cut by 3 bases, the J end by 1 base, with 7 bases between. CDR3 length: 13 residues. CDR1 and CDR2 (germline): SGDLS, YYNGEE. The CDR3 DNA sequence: TGTGCCAGCAGCGATCCTCCGAACACTGAAGCTTTCTTT. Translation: CASSDPPNTEAFF.

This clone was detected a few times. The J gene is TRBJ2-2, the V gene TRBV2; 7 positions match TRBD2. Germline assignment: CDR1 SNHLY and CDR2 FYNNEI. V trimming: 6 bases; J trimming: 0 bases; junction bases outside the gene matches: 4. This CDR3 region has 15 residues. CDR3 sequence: CASSGTTANTGELFF. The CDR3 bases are TGTGCCAGCAGCGGGACTACCGCGAACACCGGGGAGCTGTTTTTT.

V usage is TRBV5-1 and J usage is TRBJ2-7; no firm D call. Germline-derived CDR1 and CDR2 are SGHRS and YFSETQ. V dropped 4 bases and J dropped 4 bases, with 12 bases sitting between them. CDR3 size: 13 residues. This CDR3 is CASSPGPRYEQYF. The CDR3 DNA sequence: TGCGCCAGCAGCCCTGGCCCCAGATACGAGCAGTACTTC.

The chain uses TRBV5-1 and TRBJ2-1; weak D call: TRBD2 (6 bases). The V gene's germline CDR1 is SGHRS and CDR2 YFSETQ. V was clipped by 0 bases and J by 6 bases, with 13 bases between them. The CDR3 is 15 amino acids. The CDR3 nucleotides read TGCGCCAGCAGCTTGGAGGAGGGTTTCCGCAATGAGCAGTTCTTC. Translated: CASSLEEGFRNEQFF.

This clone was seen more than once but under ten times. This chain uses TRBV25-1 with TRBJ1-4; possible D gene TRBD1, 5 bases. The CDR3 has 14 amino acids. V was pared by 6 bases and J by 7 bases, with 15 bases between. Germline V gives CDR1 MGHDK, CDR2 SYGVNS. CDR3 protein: CASRGQGRTEKLFF. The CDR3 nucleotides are TGTGCCAGCAGGGGCCAGGGCAGGACTGAAAAACTGTTTTTT.

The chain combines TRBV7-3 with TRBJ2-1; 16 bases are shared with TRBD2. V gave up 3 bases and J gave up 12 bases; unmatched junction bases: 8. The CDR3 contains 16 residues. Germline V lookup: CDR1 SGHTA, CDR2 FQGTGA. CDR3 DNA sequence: TGTGCCAGCAGCTTGACGGGGACTAGCGGGAGGGTGGTGCAGTTCTTC. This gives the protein CASSLTGTSGRVVQFF. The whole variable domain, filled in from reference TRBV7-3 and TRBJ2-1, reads GAGVSQTPSNKVTEKGKYVELRCDPISGHTALYWYRQSLGQGPEFLIYFQGTGAADDSGLPNDRFFAVRPEGSVSTLKIQRTERGDSAVYLCASSLTGTSGRVVQFFGPGTRLTVL.

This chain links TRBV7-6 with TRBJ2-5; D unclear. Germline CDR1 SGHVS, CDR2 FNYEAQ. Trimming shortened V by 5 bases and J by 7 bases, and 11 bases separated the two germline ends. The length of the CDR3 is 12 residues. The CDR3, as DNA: TGTGCCAGCAGCAACCCCTCAGGGACCCAGTACTTC. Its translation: CASSNPSGTQYF. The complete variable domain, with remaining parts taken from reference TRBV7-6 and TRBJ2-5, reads GAGVSQSPRYKVTKRGQDVALRCDPISGHVSLYWYRQALGQGPEFLTYFNYEAQQDKSGLPNDRFSAERPEGSISTLTIQRTEQRDSAMYRCASSNPSGTQYFGPGTRLLVL.

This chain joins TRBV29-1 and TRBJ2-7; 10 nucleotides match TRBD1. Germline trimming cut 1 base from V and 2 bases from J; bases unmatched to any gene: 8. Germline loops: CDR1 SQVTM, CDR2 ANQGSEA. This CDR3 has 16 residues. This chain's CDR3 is CSVEVDPGQGAYEQYF. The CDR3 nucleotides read TGCAGCGTTGAAGTCGATCCCGGACAGGGGGCCTACGAGCAGTACTTC.

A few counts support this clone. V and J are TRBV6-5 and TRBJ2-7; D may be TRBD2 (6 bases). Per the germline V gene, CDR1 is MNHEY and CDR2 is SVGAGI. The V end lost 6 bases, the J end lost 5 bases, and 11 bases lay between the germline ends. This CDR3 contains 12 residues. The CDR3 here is CASRMWEDEQYF. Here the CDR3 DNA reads TGTGCCAGCAGGATGTGGGAGGACGAGCAGTACTTC.

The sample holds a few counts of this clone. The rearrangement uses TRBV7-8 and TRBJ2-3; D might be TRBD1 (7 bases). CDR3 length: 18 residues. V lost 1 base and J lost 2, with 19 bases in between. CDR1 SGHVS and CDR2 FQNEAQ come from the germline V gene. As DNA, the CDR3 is TGTGCCAGCAGCTTAGAGGTAGGAGGGGACAGCAACACAGATACGCAGTATTTT. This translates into CASSLEVGGDSNTDTQYF.

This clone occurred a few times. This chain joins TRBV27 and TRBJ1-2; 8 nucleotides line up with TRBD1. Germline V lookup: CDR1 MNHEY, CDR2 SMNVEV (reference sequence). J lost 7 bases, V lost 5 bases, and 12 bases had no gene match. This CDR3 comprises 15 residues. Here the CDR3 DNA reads TGTGCCAGCAGTCCCGGACAGGGAATCGTATTTGGCTACACCTTC. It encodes CASSPGQGIVFGYTF.

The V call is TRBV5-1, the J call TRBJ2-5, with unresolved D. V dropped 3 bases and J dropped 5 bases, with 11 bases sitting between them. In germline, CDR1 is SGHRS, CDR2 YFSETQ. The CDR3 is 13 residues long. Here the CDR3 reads CASSSYVFETQYF. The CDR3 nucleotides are TGCGCCAGCAGCTCCTACGTATTTGAGACCCAGTACTTC. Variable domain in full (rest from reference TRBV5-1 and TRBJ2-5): KAGVTQTPRYLIKTRGQQVTLSCSPISGHRSVSWYQQTPGQGLQFLFEYFSETQRNKGNFPGRFSGRQFSNSRSEMNVSTLELGDSALYLCASSSYVFETQYFGPGTRLLVL.

The CDR3 region is CSARDLAEQFF. In DNA form, the CDR3 reads TGCAGTGCTAGAGATCTGGCTGAGCAGTTCTTC. The V call is TRBV20-1, the J call TRBJ2-1; D not certain. The length of the CDR3 is 11 residues. The germline V and J ends were trimmed by 0 bases and 9 bases, with 6 bases remaining between them. Germline V gives CDR1 DFQATT, CDR2 SNEGSKA (reference sequence).

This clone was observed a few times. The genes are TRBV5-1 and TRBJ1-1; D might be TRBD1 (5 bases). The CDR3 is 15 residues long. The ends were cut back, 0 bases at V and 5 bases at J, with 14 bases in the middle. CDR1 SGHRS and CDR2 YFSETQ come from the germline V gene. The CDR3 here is CASSLGTERGTEAFF. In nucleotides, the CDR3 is TGCGCCAGCAGCTTGGGTACGGAAAGGGGAACTGAAGCTTTCTTT.

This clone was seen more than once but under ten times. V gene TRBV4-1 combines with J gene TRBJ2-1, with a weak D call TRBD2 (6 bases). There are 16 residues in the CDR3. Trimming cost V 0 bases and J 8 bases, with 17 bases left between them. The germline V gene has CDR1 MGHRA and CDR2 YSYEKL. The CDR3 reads CASSQDSFVWGDEQFF. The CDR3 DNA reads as TGCGCCAGCAGCCAAGATAGCTTTGTATGGGGGGATGAGCAGTTCTTC.

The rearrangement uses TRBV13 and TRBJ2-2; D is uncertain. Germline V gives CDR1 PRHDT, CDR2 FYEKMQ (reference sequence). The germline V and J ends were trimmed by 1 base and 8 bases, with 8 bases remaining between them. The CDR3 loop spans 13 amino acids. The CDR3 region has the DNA TGTGCCAGCAGCTTAGTTTCCCCTGGGGAGCTGTTTTTT. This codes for CASSLVSPGELFF.

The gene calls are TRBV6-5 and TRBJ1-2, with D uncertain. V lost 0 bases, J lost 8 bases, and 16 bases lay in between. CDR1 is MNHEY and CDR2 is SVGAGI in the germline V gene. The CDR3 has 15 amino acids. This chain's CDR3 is CASSYSPEGSRGYTF. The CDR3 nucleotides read TGTGCCAGCAGTTACTCGCCAGAGGGATCGCGGGGCTACACCTTC.